The T cell receptor (beta chain) under discussion was sequenced for a study of cytomegalovirus exposure and HLA in healthy donors. Study as a whole: The 95 to 150 validation repertoires were produced on the same platform as the 550 to 750 repertoires of the first cohort. This was reported in a later analysis. Whole-study results and caveats: Rarity characterized most TCR sequences, yet some public TCRs appeared in many donors. The study labeled more than 150 TCR beta chains cytomegalovirus-associated.

V was cut by 4 bases and J by 0 bases, with 7 bases left in between. The CDR3 totals 14 residues. CDR1 is ENHRY and CDR2 is SYGVKD in the germline V gene. A roughly 120-subject validation cohort, separate from the approximately 720-subject first cohort, supplied the donors. Profiled with immunoSEQ multiplex PCR; TCRdb holds only in-frame clones, not every one. Found here are roughly 60,000 clones, about 91% of them singletons; the top ten hold 1.3%. Remarks on this clone: Its target is not known.

The V call is TRBV10-3, the J call TRBJ1-3; no reliable D call. Sequencing was carried out using PBMCs. The receptor was isolated from a woman under 30 in good health and CMV-seronegative. The CDR3 DNA is TGTGCCATCAGTGTATCGAGCTCTGGAAACACCATATATTTT. Amino acid sequence: CAISVSSSGNTIYF.